Presented here are 11 T cell receptor beta chains from one specimen sequenced in a study of siplizumab effects on memory and regulatory T cells. Method: immunoSEQ multiplex PCR; TCRdb's copy keeps in-frame clones and lacks some. Of tens of thousands of clones in the sample, around four fifths are singletons; the top ten hold approximately 3.4%. Sequenced input: memory CD4+ T cells sorted from blood. The receptors stem from a human donor in good health.

CDR3 DNA sequence: TGTGCCAGCAGCTTAACCCCTGGGGGCAATCAGCCCCAGCATTTT. This encodes CASSLTPGGNQPQHF. This sequence joins TRBV7-2 and TRBJ1-5; D is unclear. CDR1 and CDR2 from the germline V gene are SGHTA and FQGNSA. This CDR3 comprises 15 residues. The V and J ends lost 2 bases and 2 bases respectively, with 10 bases between them.

The chain combines TRBV5-1 with TRBJ1-2; maybe TRBD1 (5 bases). Between the trimmed V and J ends, which lost 0 bases and 4 bases, there was a span of 7 bases. This CDR3 has 13 amino acids. Germline loops: CDR1 SGHRS, CDR2 YFSETQ. CDR3 sequence: CASSLGTTYGYTF. Written as DNA, the CDR3 is TGCGCCAGCAGCTTGGGGACAACCTATGGCTACACCTTC. The variable domain in full, completed from reference TRBV5-1 and TRBJ1-2, reads KAGVTQTPRYLIKTRGQQVTLSCSPISGHRSVSWYQQTPGQGLQFLFEYFSETQRNKGNFPGRFSGRQFSNSRSEMNVSTLELGDSALYLCASSLGTTYGYTFGSGTRLTVV.

Points on this clone: The sample holds other DNA sequences that translate to the same CDR3. The J gene is TRBJ2-7, the V gene TRBV14; 9 bases align to TRBD1. This CDR3 comprises 15 residues. CDR1 is SGHDN and CDR2 is FVKESK in the germline V gene. V shed 4 bases and J 4 bases; nucleotides not matched to a gene: 8. DNA for the CDR3: TGTGCCAGCAGCCTTCCCGGGACAGGGTTGTACGAGCAGTACTTC. This codes for CASSLPGTGLYEQYF. Filled out from reference TRBV14 and TRBJ2-7, the complete variable domain reads EAGVTQFPSHSVIEKGQTVTLRCDPISGHDNLYWYRRVMGKEIKFLLHFVKESKQDESGMPNNRFLAERTGGTYSTLKVQPAELEDSGVYFCASSLPGTGLYEQYFGPGTRLTVT.

J is TRBJ2-5 and V is TRBV7-2; no firm D call. The V and J ends lost 1 base and 5 bases respectively, with 5 bases between them. From germline, CDR1 is SGHTA and CDR2 FQGNSA. This CDR3 has 12 residues. The CDR3 region has the DNA TGTGCCAGCAGCTTAGGGGTGGAGACCCAGTACTTC. Translating it yields CASSLGVETQYF.

The rearrangement links TRBV5-1 to TRBJ2-5; 8 nucleotides match TRBD2. The CDR3 has 13 amino acids. Trimming took 4 bases from V and 3 from J; bases not matched to a gene: 2. The V gene's germline CDR1 is SGHRS and CDR2 YFSETQ. The CDR3 DNA sequence: TGCGCCAGCAGCCCACTAGCGGAAGAGACCCAGTACTTC. This codes for CASSPLAEETQYF.

This clone was recorded only once. The chain carries TRBV2 and TRBJ2-1; unclear D gene. The CDR3 sequence is 15 residues long. Trimming pared 8 bases from V and 0 bases from J, leaving 14 bases between. Germline lookup yields CDR1 SNHLY and CDR2 FYNNEI. This chain's CDR3 is CASGEEVASYNEQFF. The CDR3 DNA sequence: TGTGCCAGCGGAGAAGAGGTGGCCTCCTACAATGAGCAGTTCTTC.

J is TRBJ2-2 and V is TRBV2; 12 bases are a match to TRBD1. This CDR3 has 16 amino acids. V was clipped by 6 bases and J by 5 bases; unmatched bases: 7. The germline V gene encodes CDR1 SNHLY and CDR2 FYNNEI. CDR3 sequence reads: CASSQGQGAGTGELFF. The CDR3 coding sequence is TGTGCCAGCAGCCAGGGACAGGGGGCGGGAACCGGGGAGCTGTTTTTT.

The rearrangement uses TRBV7-2 and TRBJ2-5, with a weak D call TRBD2 (7 bases). Trimming cost V 4 bases and J 2 bases, with 17 bases left between them. Germline V gene sequence: CDR1 SGHTA, CDR2 FQGNSA. The CDR3 length is 16 residues. CDR3 sequence reads: CASSYGTGGPQETQYF. The DNA for the CDR3 is TGTGCCAGCAGCTATGGGACGGGGGGCCCACAAGAGACCCAGTACTTC.

The chain links TRBV2 to TRBJ2-7; TRBD1 aligns across 10 bases. With V trimmed by 7 bases and J by 4 bases, 7 bases remained unmatched. The germline gives CDR1 SNHLY, CDR2 FYNNEI. The CDR3 covers 14 residues. The CDR3: CASKGTGQGYEQYF. The CDR3 DNA sequence: TGTGCCAGCAAAGGGACGGGACAGGGGTACGAGCAGTACTTC. Complete variable domain (other parts from reference TRBV2 and TRBJ2-7): EPEVTQTPSHQVTQMGQEVILRCVPISNHLYFYWYRQILGQKVEFLVSFYNNEISEKSEIFDDQFSVERPDGSNFTLKIRSTKLEDSAMYFCASKGTGQGYEQYFGPGTRLTVT.

The CDR3 DNA reads TGTGCCAGCAGCTTTGGGAGACTACAGGGGGGCGGAGAGACCCAGTACTTC. Translating it yields CASSFGRLQGGGETQYF. The V gene is TRBV5-4, the J gene TRBJ2-5, with 8 bases lining up with TRBD1. Germline V gene data show CDR1 as SGHNT and CDR2 as YYREEE (reference sequence). V was pared by 2 bases and J by 4 bases, with 13 bases of the junction left unmatched. The CDR3 is made up of 17 amino acids.

The chain carries TRBV6-1 and TRBJ1-2; D is unclear. With 8 bases removed from V and 4 bases from J, the gap between germline ends came to 14 bases. Germline assignment: CDR1 MNHNS and CDR2 SASEGT. The CDR3 spans 13 residues. CDR3 DNA: TGTGCCAGCGATCTGTCGGCTACCTATGGCTACACCTTC. It specifies CASDLSATYGYTF.